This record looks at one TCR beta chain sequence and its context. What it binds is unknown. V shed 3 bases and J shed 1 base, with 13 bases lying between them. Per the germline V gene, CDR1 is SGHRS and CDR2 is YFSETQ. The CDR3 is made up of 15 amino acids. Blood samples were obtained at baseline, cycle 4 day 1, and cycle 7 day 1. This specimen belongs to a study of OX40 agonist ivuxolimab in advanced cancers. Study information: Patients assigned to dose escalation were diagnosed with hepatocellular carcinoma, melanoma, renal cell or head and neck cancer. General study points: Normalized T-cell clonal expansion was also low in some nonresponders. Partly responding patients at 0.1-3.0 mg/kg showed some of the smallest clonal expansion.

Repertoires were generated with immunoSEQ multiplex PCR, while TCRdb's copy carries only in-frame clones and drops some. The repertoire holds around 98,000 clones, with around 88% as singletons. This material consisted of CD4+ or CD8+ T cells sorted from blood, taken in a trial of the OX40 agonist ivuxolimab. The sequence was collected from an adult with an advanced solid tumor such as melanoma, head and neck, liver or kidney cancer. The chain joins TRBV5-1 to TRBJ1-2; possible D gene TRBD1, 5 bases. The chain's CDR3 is CASSWNEGSNYGYTF. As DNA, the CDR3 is TGCGCCAGCAGCTGGAACGAGGGGAGTAACTATGGCTACACCTTC.